What follows are 20 T cell receptor beta chains derived from one specimen sequenced in a study of T-cell memory formation after mild COVID-19. TCRdb re-called the 5' RACE reads with MiXCR, one entry per CDR3 protein. The sample yields 580,000 or so distinct CDR3 sequences, around a sixth seen once. Sequences were obtained from PBMCs or a T cell subset sorted from them (not recorded which). These receptors were taken from an adult woman who had mild COVID-19 (a few samples of this study predate the infection). Cell type and time point are not known.

The genes are TRBV4-1 and TRBJ1-6, with 10 bases matching TRBD1. The CDR3 has 17 amino acids. From germline, CDR1 is MGHRA and CDR2 YSYEKL. The V segment lost 0 bases and the J segment 8 bases; nucleotides outside the gene matches: 7. DNA for the CDR3: TGCGCCAGCAGCCAAGATCGGACGGGACAGGGGTATTCACCCCTCCACTTT. This gives the protein CASSQDRTGQGYSPLHF.

The chain joins TRBV25-1 to TRBJ2-1; TRBD1 aligns across 7 bases. After removal of 3 bases from V and 1 base from J, the junction contained 6 bases not matched to a gene. This CDR3 has 16 amino acids. CDR1 is MGHDK and CDR2 is SYGVNS in the germline V gene. The CDR3 DNA reads TGTGCCAGCAGTGAGCAAACAGGGGATTCCTACAATGAGCAGTTCTTC. Translating gives CASSEQTGDSYNEQFF.

The V call is TRBV7-9, the J call TRBJ2-7; the D gene is possibly TRBD2 (5 bases). The CDR3 is 14 amino acids. CDR1 SEHNR and CDR2 FQNEAQ come from the germline V gene (reference sequence). V dropped 5 bases and J dropped 12 bases, with 23 bases sitting between them. CDR3 DNA sequence: TGTGCCAGCAGCCATCAGGAGGAATCCCGGACGCGGTACTTC. Translation gives CASSHQEESRTRYF. The full variable domain, rest sourced from reference TRBV7-9 and TRBJ2-7, is DTGVSQNPRHKITKRGQNVTFRCDPISEHNRLYWYRQTLGQGPEFLTYFQNEAQLEKSRLLSDRFSAERPKGSFSTLEIQRTEQGDSAMYLCASSHQEESRTRYFGPGTRLTVT.

The chain links TRBV7-8 to TRBJ1-1; 7 bases agree with TRBD1. Germline V gene data show CDR1 as SGHVS and CDR2 as FQNEAQ. This CDR3 is built from 15 residues. V was clipped by 0 bases and J by 4 bases; unmatched bases: 5. The chain's CDR3 is CASSLARQGGTEAFF. DNA of the CDR3: TGTGCCAGCAGCTTAGCGAGACAGGGTGGCACTGAAGCTTTCTTT.

This clonotype was recorded a few times. The rearrangement joins TRBV12-3 or TRBV12-4 to TRBJ2-2; D is possibly TRBD1 (6 bases). Trimming left V 3 bases short and J 1 base short, with 9 bases between. This CDR3 contains 15 residues. The CDR3, as DNA: TGTGCCAGCAGTTTCGTACAGGGGAACACCGGGGAGCTGTTTTTT. Amino acid sequence: CASSFVQGNTGELFF.

This clonotype has only a few counts. This chain links TRBV6-5 with TRBJ2-7, with D perhaps matching TRBD1 or TRBD2 (6 bases each). Germline CDR1 and CDR2: MNHEY and SVGAGI. The V gene lost 2 bases and the J gene lost 2 bases, with 19 bases spanning the gap. CDR3 length: 17 residues. CDR3 DNA: TGTGCCAGCAGTTACGGGGACTTTCGGGACACAACCTACGAGCAGTACTTC. It codes for CASSYGDFRDTTYEQYF.

The gene calls are TRBV7-2 and TRBJ2-2; the D is unclear. The CDR3 runs 13 residues. V was clipped by 2 bases and J by 7 bases, with 8 bases between them. CDR1 is SGHTA and CDR2 is FQGNSA in the germline V gene. The CDR3 spells CASSLSPGGELFF. For the CDR3, the DNA is TGTGCCAGCAGCTTAAGTCCTGGCGGGGAGCTGTTTTTT. The variable domain in full, completed from reference TRBV7-2 and TRBJ2-2, reads GAGVSQSPSNKVTEKGKDVELRCDPISGHTALYWYRQSLGQGLEFLIYFQGNSAPDKSGLPSDRFSAERTGGSVSTLTIQRTQQEDSAVYLCASSLSPGGELFFGEGSRLTVL.

V is TRBV20-1 and J is TRBJ2-7; 8 bases agree with TRBD1. This CDR3 has 12 residues. From germline, CDR1 is DFQATT and CDR2 SNEGSKA (reference sequence). The CDR3 DNA follows: TGCGGATGCGGGACAGGTTCCTACGAGCAGTACTTC. Residues: CGCGTGSYEQYF.

The chain combines TRBV5-4 with TRBJ2-1; D remains unclear. Per the germline V gene, CDR1 is SGHNT and CDR2 is YYREEE (reference sequence). This CDR3 has 13 amino acids. V shed 0 bases and J shed 5 bases, with 6 bases lying between them. The chain's CDR3 is CASSLVAHNEQFF. The CDR3 bases are TGTGCCAGCAGCTTGGTGGCCCACAATGAGCAGTTCTTC.

The chain links TRBV7-2 to TRBJ2-5; 7 bases are shared with TRBD2. The CDR3 runs to 15 residues. Germline lookup yields CDR1 SGHTA and CDR2 FQGNSA. Germline trimming cut 3 bases from V and 5 bases from J; bases unmatched to any gene: 9. The CDR3 DNA sequence: TGTGCCAGCAGCTTTGCGGGAGCCCCCCGGGAGACCCAGTACTTC. Translating gives CASSFAGAPRETQYF. Together with reference TRBV7-2 and TRBJ2-5, the CDR3 gives the full variable domain: GAGVSQSPSNKVTEKGKDVELRCDPISGHTALYWYRQSLGQGLEFLIYFQGNSAPDKSGLPSDRFSAERTGGSVSTLTIQRTQQEDSAVYLCASSFAGAPRETQYFGPGTRLLVL.

This clonotype came up a few times. The chain couples TRBV20-1 to TRBJ1-4; tentatively, D is TRBD1 (5 bases). The CDR3 consists of 13 residues. Between the trimmed V and J ends, which lost 6 bases and 11 bases, there was a span of 19 bases. Per the germline V gene, CDR1 is DFQATT and CDR2 is SNEGSKA (reference sequence). The CDR3 here is CSAVQDPEWKLFF. CDR3 nucleotides: TGCAGTGCCGTACAGGACCCAGAGTGGAAACTGTTTTTT.

A few counts support this clonotype. This chain connects TRBV5-5 to TRBJ2-5; 9 bases map to TRBD1. Trimming took 3 bases from V and 3 from J; bases not matched to a gene: 3. Germline CDR1 is SGHKS and CDR2 is YYEKEE (reference sequence). The CDR3 totals 14 residues. Written as DNA, the CDR3 is TGTGCCAGCAGCTCGGGACAGGGAGAAGAGACCCAGTACTTC. It translates to CASSSGQGEETQYF.

This clonotype came up a few times. The chain links TRBV20-1 to TRBJ2-1; 12 bases align to TRBD2. The germline gives CDR1 DFQATT, CDR2 SNEGSKA (reference sequence). Trimming took 1 base from V and 6 from J; bases not matched to a gene: 10. This CDR3 comprises 17 residues. CDR3 bases: TGCAGTGCTAGAGGAAGGGGACTAGCGGGCCGGGGCAATGAGCAGTTCTTC. Amino acid sequence: CSARGRGLAGRGNEQFF.

This chain links TRBV7-8 with TRBJ2-1, with 8 bases fitting TRBD2. CDR3 length equals 17 residues. The germline gives CDR1 SGHVS, CDR2 FQNEAQ. V dropped 5 bases and J dropped 1; count of bases not matched to a gene: 10. For the CDR3, the DNA is TGTGCCAGCAGCCCTACTGGACTAGCCGGTTCCTACAATGAGCAGTTCTTC. Amino acids: CASSPTGLAGSYNEQFF.

The chain recombines TRBV5-6 with TRBJ2-5; 11 bases line up with TRBD1. CDR3 length: 17 amino acids. Germline loops: CDR1 SGHDT, CDR2 YYEEEE. The trim removed 3 bases at V and 3 bases at J, leaving 10 bases unmatched. CDR3 in amino acids: CASSSTGQGGFEETQYF. The CDR3 DNA sequence: TGTGCCAGCAGCTCGACGGGACAGGGGGGGTTCGAAGAGACCCAGTACTTC.

The rearrangement uses TRBV4-1 and TRBJ2-1; D could derive from TRBD1 or TRBD2 (5 bases each). V was pared by 1 base and J by 5 bases, with 21 bases between. Germline assignment: CDR1 MGHRA and CDR2 YSYEKL. The CDR3 is 18 residues long. CDR3 sequence reads: CASSQVQRAIWDHNEQFF. The CDR3 nucleotides are TGCGCCAGCAGCCAAGTCCAGCGTGCTATCTGGGACCACAATGAGCAGTTCTTC.

This clonotype has a handful of counts. This chain links TRBV21-1 with TRBJ2-1; TRBD2, the table's D call, was not compared with the DNA. TRBV21-1 is tagged as a pseudogene. The CDR3 spans 16 residues. This CDR3 is CASSHRRCGRDNEQFF. DNA for the CDR3: TGTGCCAGCAGCCATCGAAGGTGCGGGAGGGACAATGAGCAGTTCTTC.

This clonotype has a handful of counts. The chain carries TRBV20-1 and TRBJ2-1; D is ambiguous. Germline CDR1 is DFQATT and CDR2 is SNEGSKA (reference sequence). This CDR3 is built from 11 residues. V was trimmed by 4 bases and J by 5 bases, leaving 6 bases between them. CDR3 nucleotide sequence: TGCAGTGCTAAAAGCGACAATGAGCAGTTCTTC. Amino acids: CSAKSDNEQFF.

This clonotype has just a few counts. The chain employs TRBV28 and TRBJ2-2; D unclear. Germline lookup yields CDR1 MDHEN and CDR2 SYDVKM. The CDR3 loop spans 15 amino acids. V was cut by 7 bases and J by 7 bases, with 19 bases left in between. CDR3 nucleotide sequence: TGTGCCAGCATGGTATCAGGAGTTGATGGCGGGGAGCTGTTTTTT. It is translated as CASMVSGVDGGELFF.

This chain uses TRBV27 with TRBJ2-7, with a tentative D call TRBD2 (6 bases). This CDR3 is 18 amino acids long. The germline gives CDR1 MNHEY, CDR2 SMNVEV (reference sequence). V gave up 4 bases and J gave up 6 bases, with 28 bases separating them. CDR3 in DNA: TGTGCCAGCAGTTCCGGGGGAAGGTACGGTGGTCTTAGAGGCGAGCAGTACTTC. Protein: CASSSGGRYGGLRGEQYF.